A selection of T cell receptor beta chains follows, all from one sample in a study of response to subunit inactivated influenza vaccine. In TCRdb, the RT-PCR reads were re-called with MiXCR into one record per CDR3 protein. The sample carries about 520,000 distinct CDR3 sequences, 25% recorded once. This specimen was CD4+ T cells sorted from PBMCs, taken 5 to 6 days after vaccination. These receptors were collected from a man aged 45-60 years who received an inactivated influenza vaccine. The CDR3 runs from the conserved cysteine through the conserved F or W. Fields, in order: V gene, J gene, D gene, clone size, CDR3 protein, CDR3 DNA. A D gene is named only where the DNA matches it firmly. The size field is filled for only some rows; it gives once, few, many or a size class.

V gene: TRBV28; J gene: TRBJ2-5; D gene: TRBD1; clone size: few; CDR3 protein: CASSDYRGAGETQYF; CDR3 DNA: TGTGCCAGCAGTGACTACAGGGGGGCCGGGGAGACCCAGTACTTC
V gene: TRBV20-1; J gene: TRBJ2-1; D gene: TRBD2; clone size: .; CDR3 protein: CSARELAGGSNEQFF; CDR3 DNA: TGCAGTGCTAGAGAACTAGCGGGGGGGTCCAATGAGCAGTTCTTC
V gene: TRBV20-1; J gene: TRBJ2-5; D gene: TRBD1; clone size: few; CDR3 protein: CSARSPGGLETQYF; CDR3 DNA: TGCAGTGCTAGGTCCCCAGGGGGCTTAGAGACCCAGTACTTC
V gene: TRBV11-2; J gene: TRBJ2-2; D gene: .; clone size: .; CDR3 protein: CASSLGRGPNTGELFF; CDR3 DNA: TGTGCCAGCAGCTTAGGAAGGGGCCCGAACACCGGGGAGCTGTTTTTT
V gene: TRBV12-3/TRBV12-4; J gene: TRBJ2-1; D gene: TRBD2; clone size: many; CDR3 protein: CASSLELAGPNEQFF; CDR3 DNA: TGTGCCAGCAGTTTAGAACTAGCGGGCCCCAATGAGCAGTTCTTC
V gene: TRBV12-3/TRBV12-4; J gene: TRBJ2-1; D gene: TRBD1; clone size: .; CDR3 protein: CASSFTPGTGDNEQFF; CDR3 DNA: TGTGCCAGCAGTTTTACCCCCGGGACAGGGGATAATGAGCAGTTCTTC
V gene: TRBV6-1; J gene: TRBJ1-4; D gene: TRBD1; clone size: .; CDR3 protein: CASCKRGLGTNEKLFF; CDR3 DNA: TGTGCCAGCTGTAAAAGGGGGCTCGGGACTAATGAAAAACTGTTTTTT
V gene: TRBV30; J gene: TRBJ2-7; D gene: TRBD1; clone size: few; CDR3 protein: CAWSISGQGAREQYF; CDR3 DNA: TGTGCCTGGAGTATCTCGGGACAGGGGGCGAGAGAGCAGTACTTC
V gene: TRBV29-1; J gene: TRBJ2-1; D gene: .; clone size: .; CDR3 protein: CSVSASINEQFF; CDR3 DNA: TGCAGCGTTTCGGCATCAATCAATGAGCAGTTCTTC
V gene: TRBV9; J gene: TRBJ2-6; D gene: TRBD1; clone size: .; CDR3 protein: CASSRRTGGSSGANVLTF; CDR3 DNA: TGTGCCAGCAGCCGAAGGACAGGGGGCTCTTCTGGGGCCAACGTCCTGACTTTC
V gene: TRBV3-1; J gene: TRBJ2-7; D gene: TRBD1; clone size: .; CDR3 protein: CASSQGQGAGSSYEQYF; CDR3 DNA: TGTGCCAGCAGCCAAGGACAGGGGGCCGGAAGCTCCTACGAGCAGTACTTC
V gene: TRBV20-1; J gene: TRBJ2-3; D gene: .; clone size: .; CDR3 protein: CSARGGEPDTQYF; CDR3 DNA: TGCAGTGCTAGAGGAGGGGAGCCAGATACGCAGTATTTT
V gene: TRBV2; J gene: TRBJ1-5; D gene: .; clone size: .; CDR3 protein: CASSEWRSRNQPQHF; CDR3 DNA: TGTGCCAGCAGTGAATGGCGATCCCGCAATCAGCCCCAGCATTTT
V gene: TRBV3-1; J gene: TRBJ2-7; D gene: .; clone size: few; CDR3 protein: CASSLFGAGAMSSMYF; CDR3 DNA: .
V gene: TRBV10-2; J gene: TRBJ2-5; D gene: TRBD2; clone size: few; CDR3 protein: CASRTGGPETQYF; CDR3 DNA: TGCGCCAGCCGTACGGGGGGGCCGGAGACCCAGTACTTC
V gene: TRBV29-1; J gene: TRBJ2-5; D gene: .; clone size: .; CDR3 protein: CSVEFGETQYF; CDR3 DNA: TGCAGCGTTGAATTCGGGGAGACCCAGTACTTC
V gene: TRBV12-3/TRBV12-4; J gene: TRBJ2-3; D gene: .; clone size: .; CDR3 protein: CASSPPGLTDTQYF; CDR3 DNA: TGTGCCAGCAGTCCCCCTGGGCTAACAGATACGCAGTATTTT
V gene: TRBV20-1; J gene: TRBJ1-3; D gene: .; clone size: .; CDR3 protein: CSAPEISGNTIYF; CDR3 DNA: TGCAGTGCTCCGGAGATCTCTGGAAACACCATATATTTT
V gene: TRBV12-3/TRBV12-4; J gene: TRBJ2-5; D gene: .; clone size: .; CDR3 protein: CASTPRGGIQETQYF; CDR3 DNA: TGTGCCAGCACCCCGCGAGGGGGGATCCAAGAGACCCAGTACTTC
V gene: TRBV12-3/TRBV12-4; J gene: TRBJ2-3; D gene: .; clone size: .; CDR3 protein: CASRSRNLDTQYF; CDR3 DNA: TGTGCCAGCAGATCAAGGAATTTAGATACGCAGTATTTT
V gene: TRBV10-3; J gene: TRBJ2-2; D gene: TRBD2; clone size: few; CDR3 protein: CAISSGRAHGTGELFF; CDR3 DNA: TGTGCCATCAGTAGCGGGAGGGCCCACGGCACCGGGGAGCTGTTTTTT
V gene: TRBV7-2; J gene: TRBJ2-7; D gene: TRBD2; clone size: few; CDR3 protein: CASSMRLAGRYEQYF; CDR3 DNA: TGTGCCAGCAGCATGAGACTAGCGGGACGCTACGAGCAGTACTTC
V gene: TRBV29-1; J gene: TRBJ2-5; D gene: TRBD1; clone size: few; CDR3 protein: CSVGKGTGGQETQYF; CDR3 DNA: TGCAGCGTTGGGAAAGGGACAGGGGGTCAAGAGACCCAGTACTTC
V gene: TRBV7-9; J gene: TRBJ2-1; D gene: TRBD1; clone size: .; CDR3 protein: CASSLTGGRAYNEQFF; CDR3 DNA: TGTGCCAGCAGCTTGACAGGGGGCCGTGCCTACAATGAGCAGTTCTTC
V gene: TRBV20-1; J gene: TRBJ2-1; D gene: .; clone size: .; CDR3 protein: CSGTVGTEYNEQFF; CDR3 DNA: TGCAGTGGTACGGTCGGGACGGAATACAATGAGCAGTTCTTC
V gene: TRBV5-1; J gene: TRBJ2-5; D gene: .; clone size: few; CDR3 protein: CASSSGPSDQETQYF; CDR3 DNA: TGCGCCAGCAGCTCTGGGCCCTCAGACCAAGAGACCCAGTACTTC